This T cell receptor (beta chain) was obtained from a study of CD4 T cells in relation to SARS-CoV-2 and coronaviruses. Turning to the study itself: After 10 to 11 days of antigen culture, PBMC TCR beta CDR3s were sequenced.

Points on this clone: Its target is unknown.

Before the COVID-19 pandemic, during about 2010-2019, CD4+ T cells were taken from unexposed donors. The cells were cultured for 10 days before CD4+ T cells were isolated. As cell numbers allowed, unexposed-donor CD4+ T cells faced SARS-CoV-2 S/N and four cold-coronavirus spikes. About 2 million PBMCs per well were cultured with around 10 IU/ml IL-2. Measured with immunoSEQ multiplex PCR; TCRdb has only the in-frame clones, and not every one. The top ten clones hold approximately 28% of a sample with approximately 20,000 clones, 74% of them seen once. CDR3 size: 15 residues. Germline-derived CDR1 and CDR2 are LNHDA and SQIVND (reference sequence). Between the trimmed V and J ends, which lost 0 bases and 4 bases, there was a span of 12 bases.

The chain carries TRBV19 and TRBJ2-5; no clear D gene. Sequencing was carried out using CD4+ T cells from PBMCs, cultured in vitro. The sequence derives from a human donor in good health. The CDR3 loop reads CASSIDRGDGETQYF. CDR3 bases: TGTGCCAGTAGTATAGATCGAGGAGATGGAGAGACCCAGTACTTC. The variable domain in full, with the rest retrieved from reference TRBV19 and TRBJ2-5, is DGGITQSPKYLFRKEGQNVTLSCEQNLNHDAMYWYRQDPGQGLRLIYYSQIVNDFQKGDIAEGYSVSREKKESFPLTVTSAQKNPTAFYLCASSIDRGDGETQYFGPGTRLLVL.